These 23 T cell receptor beta chains originate from one sample sequenced in a study of T-cell memory formation after mild COVID-19. A single record per CDR3 protein comes from TCRdb applying MiXCR to the 5' RACE reads. The sample lists 470,000 or so distinct CDR3 sequences, 25% occurring once. The sequencing input was PBMCs or a T cell subset sorted from them (not recorded which). The receptor set was obtained from an adult woman who had mild COVID-19 (a few samples of this study predate the infection). Cell type and time point are not known.

The chain joins TRBV27 to TRBJ1-6, with 7 bases aligning to TRBD1. Germline CDR1 reads MNHEY; CDR2 reads SMNVEV (reference sequence). This CDR3 is built from 16 residues. Unmatched junction bases numbered 6, after V lost 2 bases and J lost 5 bases. The CDR3 DNA follows: TGTGCCAGCAGTTTAAGCCCGACAGGGAATAATTCACCCCTCCACTTT. This translates into CASSLSPTGNNSPLHF.

A few counts support this clonotype. The J gene is TRBJ2-2, the V gene TRBV24-1; D is uncertain. Germline assignment: CDR1 KGHDR and CDR2 SFDVKD. With 3 bases removed from V and 6 bases from J, the gap between germline ends came to 7 bases. The CDR3 extends over 13 amino acids. DNA of the CDR3: TGTGCCACCAGTGATCGAAGTCCCGGGGAGCTGTTTTTT. It codes for CATSDRSPGELFF.

This clonotype was detected a few times. The V and J genes are TRBV5-1 and TRBJ2-1; 13 bases align to TRBD2. After removal of 4 bases from V and 8 bases from J, the junction contained 6 bases not matched to a gene. The CDR3 spans 15 residues. Germline V gives CDR1 SGHRS, CDR2 YFSETQ. The CDR3 DNA reads as TGCGCCAGCAGCCCGGGACTAGCGGGATACTATGAGCAGTTCTTC. Amino acid sequence: CASSPGLAGYYEQFF.

This rearrangement joins TRBV24-1 to TRBJ1-2, with 11 bases aligning to TRBD1. The CDR3 is made up of 18 amino acids. V lost 5 bases and J lost 4; bases outside the gene matches: 14. In germline, CDR1 is KGHDR, CDR2 SFDVKD. Here the CDR3 reads CATSVSPGQGDWGYGYTF. CDR3 bases: TGTGCCACCAGTGTCTCCCCGGGACAGGGGGATTGGGGCTATGGCTACACCTTC.

This clonotype was counted between two and nine times. The chain uses TRBV2 and TRBJ2-7; unclear D gene. V was trimmed by 6 bases and J by 3 bases, leaving 15 bases between them. From germline, CDR1 is SNHLY and CDR2 FYNNEI. The CDR3 has 14 residues. CDR3 coding DNA: TGTGCCAGCAGCGCTACCCCCTGGAGCTACGAGCAGTACTTC. This gives the protein CASSATPWSYEQYF. Looking up the rest from reference TRBV2 and TRBJ2-7 gives the full variable domain: EPEVTQTPSHQVTQMGQEVILRCVPISNHLYFYWYRQILGQKVEFLVSFYNNEISEKSEIFDDQFSVERPDGSNFTLKIRSTKLEDSAMYFCASSATPWSYEQYFGPGTRLTVT.

This chain links TRBV20-1 with TRBJ1-6; D unclear. CDR1 DFQATT and CDR2 SNEGSKA come from the germline V gene (reference sequence). Deletions cut 0 bases from V and 7 bases from J, with 16 bases between. There are 16 residues in the CDR3. CDR3 nucleotide sequence: TGCAGTGCTAGAGAGGAAACTCGTGCGGAGAATTCACCCCTCCACTTT. Translated, it gives CSAREETRAENSPLHF.

The chain uses TRBV19 and TRBJ1-1; D perhaps matches TRBD1 (5 bases). V was clipped by 8 bases and J by 3 bases, with 10 bases between them. Looked up from germline, CDR1 is LNHDA and CDR2 is SQIVND (reference sequence). This CDR3 comprises 12 residues. The CDR3 protein is CASLGGDTEAFF. The CDR3 nucleotides read TGTGCCAGTTTGGGGGGAGACACTGAAGCTTTCTTT.

This clonotype was seen only a few times. The rearrangement links TRBV10-3 to TRBJ1-1; 7 positions agree with TRBD1. Trimming at V came to 7 bases and at J to 2 bases, leaving 4 bases not matched to a gene. Germline lookup yields CDR1 ENHRY and CDR2 SYGVKD. This CDR3 spans 13 amino acids. CDR3 sequence (DNA): TGTGCCATCAACAGGGGCGGAAACACTGAAGCTTTCTTT. Its translation is CAINRGGNTEAFF.

This clonotype has a handful of counts. The chain recombines TRBV29-1 with TRBJ2-7; D is possibly TRBD1 (5 bases). V lost 4 bases and J 2 bases, leaving 9 bases between the germline ends. Germline V gene lookup returns CDR1 SQVTM and CDR2 ANQGSEA. There are 12 residues in the CDR3. The CDR3 here is CSVVQGPYEQYF. For the CDR3, the DNA is TGCAGCGTTGTGCAGGGTCCCTACGAGCAGTACTTC.

This rearrangement joins TRBV18 to TRBJ1-1; 9 bases match TRBD1. The CDR3 sequence is 14 residues long. Germline V gene lookup returns CDR1 KGHSH and CDR2 LQKENI. V was clipped by 6 bases and J by 4 bases; unmatched bases: 6. CDR3 bases: TGTGCCAGCTCGGCCGGGACAGGGACCACTGAAGCTTTCTTT. Translated: CASSAGTGTTEAFF.

The chain recombines TRBV3-1 with TRBJ1-5; D uncertain. Germline V gene data show CDR1 as LGHDT and CDR2 as YNNKEL (reference sequence). There are 13 residues in the CDR3. V dropped 0 bases and J dropped 4 bases, with 4 bases sitting between them. CDR3 in DNA: TGTGCCAGCAGCCAAGAGTTGAATCAGCCCCAGCATTTT. Protein: CASSQELNQPQHF.

This clonotype was counted only a few times. The rearrangement uses TRBV5-1 and TRBJ2-1, with 9 nucleotides matching TRBD1. The CDR3 runs to 19 residues. Germline-derived CDR1 and CDR2 are SGHRS and YFSETQ. V lost 3 bases and J lost 6; bases outside the gene matches: 19. As DNA, the CDR3 is TGCGCCAGCAGCTCAAGCTATCCACGACAGGGGGTAGGGGTCAATGAGCAGTTCTTC. It specifies CASSSSYPRQGVGVNEQFF.

The chain couples TRBV7-8 to TRBJ1-1; D might be TRBD1 (5 bases). Germline lookup yields CDR1 SGHVS and CDR2 FQNEAQ. V was cut by 3 bases and J by 5 bases, with 16 bases left in between. CDR3 length equals 15 residues. The CDR3 nucleotides read TGTGCCAGCAGCTTCCGGGCTAGGGGTCCAACTGAAGCTTTCTTT. Its protein product is CASSFRARGPTEAFF.

The chain links TRBV11-2 to TRBJ2-5; 7 bases are a match to TRBD1. Trimming cost V 5 bases and J 4 bases; bases outside gene matches: 7. This CDR3 has 14 residues. CDR1 is SGHAT, CDR2 FQNNGV, per germline. CDR3 bases: TGTGCCAGCAGCCCTAGGGGGCTTCGAGAGACCCAGTACTTC. This gives the protein CASSPRGLRETQYF.

V is TRBV5-5 and J is TRBJ2-1; the match to TRBD1 covers 7 bases. The J segment lost 6 bases and the V segment lost 0 bases, leaving 9 bases of the junction unmatched. The CDR3 contains 16 residues. Germline CDR1 SGHKS, CDR2 YYEKEE (reference sequence). The CDR3 loop reads CASSLGVTGWLNEQFF. DNA for the CDR3: TGTGCCAGCAGCTTGGGTGTGACAGGGTGGCTCAATGAGCAGTTCTTC.

Only a few counts were recorded for this clonotype. The chain carries TRBV4-3 and TRBJ1-1; the D gene is possibly TRBD1 (5 bases). The germline V gene encodes CDR1 LGHNA and CDR2 YSLEER. The CDR3 has 16 residues. The V end lost 4 bases, the J end lost 1 base, and 16 bases lay between the germline ends. The CDR3 is CASSRETGPGNTEAFF. The CDR3 coding sequence is TGCGCCAGCAGCCGTGAGACGGGGCCAGGGAACACTGAAGCTTTCTTT.

This clonotype showed up just a few times. For the CDR3, the DNA is TGTGCCAGCAGCATGGGGATGACAAATGGCTACACCTTC. Encoded protein: CASSMGMTNGYTF. The V gene is TRBV7-2, the J gene TRBJ1-2; no firm D call. Germline V gene data show CDR1 as SGHTA and CDR2 as FQGNSA. This CDR3 has 13 amino acids. V gave up 5 bases and J gave up 6 bases, with 13 bases separating them.

V and J are TRBV25-1 and TRBJ2-5; a possible D gene is TRBD2 (7 bases). The V end was cut by 3 bases, the J end by 1 base, with 12 bases between. Germline V gene lookup returns CDR1 MGHDK and CDR2 SYGVNS. The CDR3 contains 15 residues. DNA for the CDR3: TGTGCCAGCAGTGAGGGGGGGCAAATCCAAGAGACCCAGTACTTC. Translation: CASSEGGQIQETQYF.

The chain joins TRBV2 to TRBJ2-5; D is unclear. The CDR3 is made up of 12 amino acids. Germline lookup yields CDR1 SNHLY and CDR2 FYNNEI. V gave up 4 bases and J gave up 3 bases, with 6 bases separating them. In DNA, the CDR3 is TGTGCCAGCAGTGGGTTAGAAGAGACCCAGTACTTC. This sequence encodes CASSGLEETQYF.

At least ten counts were recorded for this clonotype. This chain links TRBV7-2 with TRBJ2-5; no clear D. The CDR3 is 12 amino acids. The V and J ends lost 5 bases and 2 bases respectively, with 6 bases between them. The germline V gene has CDR1 SGHTA and CDR2 FQGNSA. The CDR3 region is CASSRPQETQYF. The CDR3 DNA follows: TGTGCCAGCAGCAGACCGCAAGAGACCCAGTACTTC.

This clonotype was counted a few times. In DNA form, the CDR3 reads TGCGCCAGCAGAAGGGGGCTCCAGAACACTGAAGCTTTCTTT. Protein product: CASRRGLQNTEAFF. This chain joins TRBV4-1 and TRBJ1-1; the match to TRBD1 covers 7 bases. The V gene's germline CDR1 is MGHRA and CDR2 YSYEKL. The CDR3 contains 14 residues. V was pared by 6 bases and J by 1 base, with 5 bases of the junction left unmatched.

This clonotype has only a few counts. This rearrangement joins TRBV12-3 or TRBV12-4 to TRBJ1-1, with D possibly matching TRBD1 (6 bases). The CDR3 loop spans 14 amino acids. V was cut by 8 bases and J by 6 bases, with 19 bases left in between. The CDR3: CASYSIRGPAEAFF. In DNA form, the CDR3 reads TGTGCCAGCTACTCCATCCGGGGGCCCGCTGAAGCTTTCTTT.

This chain uses TRBV24-1 with TRBJ1-2; D unclear. This CDR3 spans 13 amino acids. Germline assignment: CDR1 KGHDR and CDR2 SFDVKD. V was clipped by 0 bases and J by 7 bases, with 8 bases between them. In DNA, the CDR3 is TGTGCCACCAGTGATTTGCGGGGTGCTGGCTACACCTTC. It yields the protein CATSDLRGAGYTF.